One and the same sample provided the 3 T cell receptor beta chains below, sequenced in a study of CD8+ T cells in alopecia areata. In each case, RNA was isolated and then reverse transcribed into cDNA as the sequencing template. The method was immunoSEQ multiplex PCR; TCRdb's version includes in-frame clones alone and lacks a portion of them. The table lists more than 95,000 clones, 35% to 40% of them singletons, with 3% to 3.5% in the top ten. Sequenced: CD4+ T cells sorted from blood. Receptors originate from a human donor with alopecia areata.

CDR3 nucleotide sequence: TGCAGCGTTACCGGGACAGCCTCTGGAAACACCATATATTTT. Residues: CSVTGTASGNTIYF. The chain uses TRBV29-1 and TRBJ1-3; 7 bases agree with TRBD1. V gave up 5 bases and J gave up 0 bases; unmatched junction bases: 4. CDR1 is SQVTM, CDR2 ANQGSEA, per germline. CDR3 length equals 14 residues.

The V gene is TRBV7-6, the J gene TRBJ2-5; possibly TRBD1 or TRBD2 for D (5 bases each). The germline V gene encodes CDR1 SGHVS and CDR2 FNYEAQ. The CDR3 length is 12 residues. V gave up 7 bases and J gave up 9 bases, with 15 bases separating them. DNA for the CDR3: TGTGCCAGCACGATTCGGGGCAGCCCCCAGTACTTC. Protein sequence: CASTIRGSPQYF.

The chain combines TRBV7-2 with TRBJ2-5; D unclear. V shed 4 bases and J shed 4 bases, with 10 bases lying between them. Germline V gene sequence: CDR1 SGHTA, CDR2 FQGNSA. The CDR3 consists of 13 residues. The DNA for the CDR3 is TGTGCCAGCAGCTCAGACATGGGAGAGACCCAGTACTTC. Protein product: CASSSDMGETQYF.